The 26 T cell receptor beta chains listed next were all sequenced from one sample in a study of cytotoxic CD8 clonotypes in ibrutinib-treated CLL. Clones were sequenced by immunoSEQ multiplex PCR, and TCRdb holds only the in-frame ones, with some missing. The repertoire holds tens of thousands of clones, with about half as singletons. The starting material was PBMCs, obtained before ibrutinib treatment. The receptors derive from a human donor with chronic lymphocytic leukemia.

This clone has more than one count but fewer than ten. This chain uses TRBV29-1 with TRBJ2-3; the D call may be TRBD1 or TRBD2 (5 bases each). This CDR3 comprises 12 residues. CDR1 and CDR2 (germline): SQVTM, ANQGSEA. With 4 bases removed from V and 4 bases from J, the gap between germline ends came to 9 bases. The CDR3 sequence is CSVARGADTQYF. The CDR3 nucleotides read TGCAGCGTTGCGAGGGGCGCAGATACGCAGTATTTT.

V gene TRBV4-1 combines with J gene TRBJ2-3, with TRBD2 as a possible D gene (5 bases). V lost 1 base to trimming and J lost 1 base, with 15 bases between them. This CDR3 has 17 residues. The germline gives CDR1 MGHRA, CDR2 YSYEKL. The DNA for the CDR3 is TGCGCCAGCAGCCAAGCACCCCCCTCGCGGGGCACAGATACGCAGTATTTT. Translation: CASSQAPPSRGTDTQYF.

CDR3 coding DNA: TGTGCCAGCAGTGAAACGACAGTGGAGGGTGCTTTCTTT. Translation gives CASSETTVEGAFF. The chain is built from TRBV6-1 and TRBJ1-1; D possibly corresponds to TRBD1 (5 bases). The CDR3 covers 13 residues. The V end was cut by 2 bases, the J end by 11 bases, with 15 bases between. Germline CDR1 MNHNS, CDR2 SASEGT.

The chain is built from TRBV5-1 and TRBJ1-1; D uncertain. The V and J ends lost 4 bases and 1 base respectively, with 2 bases between them. This CDR3 is 11 amino acids long. The germline V gene has CDR1 SGHRS and CDR2 YFSETQ. CDR3 DNA sequence: TGCGCCAGCAGCGGGAACACTGAAGCTTTCTTT. The encoded protein is CASSGNTEAFF.

This chain joins TRBV2 and TRBJ2-3, with TRBD2 matching 8 bases. Germline CDR1 and CDR2: SNHLY and FYNNEI. V trimming: 4 bases; J trimming: 9 bases; junction bases outside the gene matches: 9. The CDR3 loop spans 14 amino acids. CDR3 loop: CASSGGLGGHTQYF. The CDR3 DNA sequence: TGTGCCAGCAGTGGGGGACTAGGAGGGCACACGCAGTATTTT.

This clone was seen a handful of times. The V call is TRBV15, the J call TRBJ2-1; 8 nucleotides line up with TRBD2. CDR1 and CDR2 (germline): LNHNV, YYDKDF (reference sequence). Trimming cost V 5 bases and J 1 base; bases outside gene matches: 7. The CDR3 sequence is 16 residues long. CDR3 in amino acids: CATSPSGGPSYNEQFF. CDR3 DNA: TGTGCCACCAGCCCCAGCGGGGGCCCATCCTACAATGAGCAGTTCTTC. The variable domain in full, with the rest retrieved from reference TRBV15 and TRBJ2-1, is DAMVIQNPRYQVTQFGKPVTLSCSQTLNHNVMYWYQQKSSQAPKLLFHYYDKDFNNEADTPDNFQSRRPNTSFCFLDIRSPGLGDTAMYLCATSPSGGPSYNEQFFGPGTRLTVL.

The gene calls are TRBV7-8 and TRBJ2-1, with D possibly being TRBD1 (5 bases). V lost 5 bases, J lost 4 bases, and 12 bases lay in between. The CDR3 has 14 amino acids. Germline V gene sequence: CDR1 SGHVS, CDR2 FQNEAQ. The CDR3 DNA sequence: TGTGCCAGCAGCGCAGGGTGGTGGTACAATGAGCAGTTCTTC. Translated: CASSAGWWYNEQFF.

This clone was detected only a few times. The rearrangement uses TRBV7-3 and TRBJ1-2; TRBD1 matches at 7 bases. The V and J ends lost 5 bases and 4 bases, in that order; junction bases with no gene match: 16. The CDR3 totals 17 residues. CDR1 SGHTA and CDR2 FQGTGA come from the germline V gene. CDR3: CASSPGTDYALAYGYTF. The CDR3 DNA sequence: TGTGCCAGCAGCCCCGGGACAGACTACGCCTTGGCCTATGGCTACACCTTC. Filled out from reference TRBV7-3 and TRBJ1-2, the complete variable domain reads GAGVSQTPSNKVTEKGKYVELRCDPISGHTALYWYRQSLGQGPEFLIYFQGTGAADDSGLPNDRFFAVRPEGSVSTLKIQRTERGDSAVYLCASSPGTDYALAYGYTFGSGTRLTVV.

This rearrangement joins TRBV5-1 to TRBJ2-2; D unresolved. Looked up from germline, CDR1 is SGHRS and CDR2 is YFSETQ. V was shortened by 4 bases and J by 3 bases, with 13 bases between the two germline ends. The CDR3 contains 15 residues. The chain's CDR3 is CASSLERHHTGELFF. The CDR3, as DNA: TGCGCCAGCAGCCTGGAAAGACACCACACCGGGGAGCTGTTTTTT.

V is TRBV9 and J is TRBJ1-3, with 10 bases lining up with TRBD1. The CDR3 is 15 amino acids. Germline CDR1 and CDR2: SGDLS and YYNGEE. V gave up 4 bases and J gave up 7 bases; unmatched junction bases: 8. CDR3 DNA sequence: TGTGCCAGCAGCCCCTGGACAGGGGGAGCGAACACCATATATTTT. As protein: CASSPWTGGANTIYF.

The rearrangement uses TRBV7-3 and TRBJ2-5; possibly TRBD1 for D (6 bases). CDR1 and CDR2 (germline): SGHTA, FQGTGA. This CDR3 is 16 amino acids long. V shed 6 bases and J shed 5 bases, with 22 bases lying between them. CDR3 DNA: TGTGCCAGCAGTTTACAGGGTTCGGGCGAGGGCGAGACCCAGTACTTC. Its protein product is CASSLQGSGEGETQYF.

The chain combines TRBV6-5 with TRBJ1-2; TRBD1 matches at 12 bases. The J segment lost 8 bases and the V segment lost 8 bases, leaving 6 bases of the junction unmatched. The CDR3 sequence is 13 residues long. Germline CDR1 is MNHEY and CDR2 is SVGAGI. CDR3 in DNA: TGTGCCAGCCGGGACAGGGGGCGAGAAGGCTACACCTTC. Protein: CASRDRGREGYTF.

J is TRBJ2-1 and V is TRBV29-1; TRBD1 matches at 10 bases. Trimming removed 6 bases from V and 5 bases from J; junction bases left unmatched: 7. Germline values: CDR1 SQVTM, CDR2 ANQGSEA. This CDR3 has 14 amino acids. This chain's CDR3 is CSVEGQGRNNEQFF. The CDR3 DNA sequence: TGCAGCGTAGAGGGACAGGGGAGAAACAATGAGCAGTTCTTC.

The CDR3 DNA reads TGTGCCAGCAGCGTAGGGATGCGTCCCGGGGAGCTGTTTTTT. Translating it yields CASSVGMRPGELFF. The J gene is TRBJ2-2, the V gene TRBV9; D remains unclear. Trimming cost V 0 bases and J 6 bases, with 9 bases left between them. This CDR3 is built from 14 residues. Germline assignment: CDR1 SGDLS and CDR2 YYNGEE.

The DNA for the CDR3 is TGTGCCAGCTTAAAGCCAGGAACCTATGGCTACACCTTC. The encoded protein is CASLKPGTYGYTF. The rearrangement uses TRBV11-3 and TRBJ1-2; D uncertain. V lost 8 bases and J lost 4, with 14 bases in between. The CDR3 covers 13 residues. Germline loops: CDR1 SGHNT, CDR2 YENEEA.

The gene calls are TRBV7-6 and TRBJ2-1, with TRBD1 identical over 9 bases. This CDR3 comprises 14 residues. After removal of 6 bases from V and 4 bases from J, the junction contained 4 bases not matched to a gene. The germline gives CDR1 SGHVS, CDR2 FNYEAQ. The CDR3 nucleotides read TGTGCCAGCAGGCCGGGACAGGGATACAATGAGCAGTTCTTC. This encodes CASRPGQGYNEQFF. Complete variable domain (other parts from reference TRBV7-6 and TRBJ2-1): GAGVSQSPRYKVTKRGQDVALRCDPISGHVSLYWYRQALGQGPEFLTYFNYEAQQDKSGLPNDRFSAERPEGSISTLTIQRTEQRDSAMYRCASRPGQGYNEQFFGPGTRLTVL.

The J gene is TRBJ1-2, the V gene TRBV7-9, with D possibly being TRBD1 (6 bases). V was shortened by 0 bases and J by 8 bases, with 10 bases between the two germline ends. The CDR3 runs to 13 residues. Per the germline V gene, CDR1 is SEHNR and CDR2 is FQNEAQ (reference sequence). The DNA for the CDR3 is TGTGCCAGCAGCTTAGCGCGGGGGGCCGGCTACACCTTC. This encodes CASSLARGAGYTF. Full variable domain (missing parts from reference TRBV7-9 and TRBJ1-2): DTGVSQNPRHKITKRGQNVTFRCDPISEHNRLYWYRQTLGQGPEFLTYFQNEAQLEKSRLLSDRFSAERPKGSFSTLEIQRTEQGDSAMYLCASSLARGAGYTFGSGTRLTVV.

The chain recombines TRBV9 with TRBJ2-2; perhaps TRBD1 as D (5 bases). The CDR3 has 16 amino acids. Per germline, CDR1 SGDLS and CDR2 YYNGEE. V was clipped by 3 bases and J by 1 base, with 13 bases between them. The CDR3 DNA reads TGTGCCAGCAGCGGACGACGACAGATGAACACCGGGGAGCTGTTTTTT. Residues: CASSGRRQMNTGELFF.

The J gene is TRBJ2-2, the V gene TRBV7-8, with a tentative D call TRBD1 (6 bases). The V gene's germline CDR1 is SGHVS and CDR2 FQNEAQ. CDR3 length: 14 amino acids. Trimming shortened V by 3 bases and J by 3 bases, and 8 bases separated the two germline ends. In nucleotides, the CDR3 is TGTGCCAGCAGCTTCAGGGGAGACACCGGGGAGCTGTTTTTT. Translated, it gives CASSFRGDTGELFF.

This chain links TRBV6-6 with TRBJ2-7; D possibly corresponds to TRBD2 (7 bases). The V and J ends lost 4 bases and 0 bases respectively, with 16 bases between them. CDR1 is MNHNY, CDR2 SVGAGI, per germline (reference sequence). The CDR3 is made up of 16 amino acids. This CDR3 is CASSFVVGGPSYEQYF. DNA of the CDR3: TGTGCCAGCAGTTTCGTCGTGGGGGGGCCCTCCTACGAGCAGTACTTC.

CDR3 sequence: CASSYLGAGANVLTF. CDR3 nucleotide sequence: TGTGCCAGCAGTTATTTGGGAGCCGGGGCCAACGTCCTGACTTTC. This rearrangement joins TRBV6-5 to TRBJ2-6, with D possibly being TRBD2 (5 bases). From germline, CDR1 is MNHEY and CDR2 SVGAGI. V was clipped by 3 bases and J by 4 bases, with 10 bases between them. This CDR3 spans 15 amino acids.

The V and J genes are TRBV6-5 and TRBJ1-3; TRBD1 matches at 8 bases. There are 15 residues in the CDR3. Germline V gives CDR1 MNHEY, CDR2 SVGAGI. The J segment lost 0 bases and the V segment lost 6 bases, leaving 4 bases of the junction unmatched. The CDR3 here is CASSRTGNSGNTIYF. The CDR3 DNA sequence: TGTGCCAGCAGCCGGACAGGGAACTCTGGAAACACCATATATTTT.

The CDR3 DNA reads as TGTGCCAGCAGCTTAGAGATAAGGGATCCTGAAGCTTTCTTT. Amino acid sequence: CASSLEIRDPEAFF. V gene TRBV7-2 combines with J gene TRBJ1-1; D not certain. Between the trimmed V and J ends, which lost 1 base and 6 bases, there was a span of 12 bases. The CDR3 is 14 amino acids. Germline lookup yields CDR1 SGHTA and CDR2 FQGNSA.

There are a few counts of this clone. V and J are TRBV4-1 and TRBJ1-2; D gene uncertain. The CDR3 runs 11 residues. V dropped 3 bases and J dropped 4 bases, with 3 bases sitting between them. CDR1 is MGHRA, CDR2 YSYEKL, per germline. As DNA, the CDR3 is TGCGCCAGCAGCCAGGGCTATGGCTACACCTTC. Translating gives CASSQGYGYTF.

The chain joins TRBV4-1 to TRBJ1-1, with a weak D call TRBD1 (6 bases). Trimming pared 1 base from V and 0 bases from J, leaving 9 bases between. The germline V gene has CDR1 MGHRA and CDR2 YSYEKL. CDR3 size: 15 residues. This chain's CDR3 is CASSQVRTVNTEAFF. CDR3 sequence (DNA): TGCGCCAGCAGCCAAGTTAGGACAGTGAACACTGAAGCTTTCTTT.

The chain combines TRBV5-1 with TRBJ1-4; D is undetermined. Trimming took 4 bases from V and 5 from J, leaving 12 bases between them. CDR3 size: 14 residues. CDR1 SGHRS and CDR2 YFSETQ come from the germline V gene. The CDR3 nucleotides are TGCGCCAGCAGCCTTGACGGGCCGAATGAAAAACTGTTTTTT. Its protein product is CASSLDGPNEKLFF.